These T cell receptor beta chains were read from a single sample in a study of spatial heterogeneity in lung cancer. Using its own MiXCR run on the 5' RACE reads, TCRdb lists one record per CDR3 protein. The data show roughly 91,000 distinct CDR3 sequences, approximately 21% seen once. This material consisted of PBMCs, taken at surgery. All receptors derive from a male donor with early-stage non-small cell lung cancer. CDR3s include the opening cysteine and the closing phenylalanine or tryptophan. Each record gives: J gene, V gene, D gene, clone size, CDR3 protein, CDR3 DNA. The D gene is left open where the match is weak. Size is omitted from some rows. Given values are once, few, many or a class for expanded clones.

TRBJ2-3 TRBV7-2 NA few CASSGILTDTQYF TGTGCCAGCAGCGGAATTCTCACAGATACGCAGTATTTT
TRBJ1-4 TRBV9 NA NA CASSGSDEKLFF TGTGCCAGCTCCGGGTCCGACGAAAAACTGTTTTTT
TRBJ2-7 TRBV27 NA NA CASSLEGPTYEQYF TGTGCCAGCAGCCTGGAGGGGCCCACCTACGAGCAGTACTTC
TRBJ2-1 TRBV10-3 NA few CAISQQRDEQFF TGTGCCATCAGTCAACAGCGGGATGAGCAGTTCTTC
TRBJ2-5 TRBV5-5 TRBD2 NA CASSYRLAGVETQYF TGTGCCAGCAGCTACCGACTAGCGGGGGTTGAGACCCAGTACTTC
TRBJ2-6 TRBV11-2 NA few CASSLGGSGANVLTF TGTGCCAGCAGCTTAGGAGGGTCTGGGGCCAACGTCCTGACTTTC
TRBJ1-2 TRBV4-3 NA few CASSQVLAGAAGYTF TGCGCCAGCAGCCAAGTATTGGCCGGGGCGGCTGGCTACACCTTC
TRBJ2-5 TRBV5-5 TRBD2 few CASSLAVAGGPWRQTQYF TGTGCCAGCAGCTTGGCGGTAGCGGGGGGGCCATGGAGACAGACCCAGTACTTC
TRBJ2-2 TRBV14 NA NA CASSQDQGAIGELFF TGTGCCAGCAGCCAAGATCAAGGGGCCATCGGGGAGCTGTTTTTT
TRBJ1-5 TRBV4-1 NA NA CASSLDAGASQPQHF TGCGCCAGCAGCCTAGACGCAGGGGCGAGTCAGCCCCAGCATTTT
TRBJ2-1 TRBV18 NA NA CASSPPIRGESLRQFF TGTGCCAGCTCCCCGCCTATAAGAGGCGAGTCACTGCGTCAGTTCTTC
TRBJ2-2 TRBV5-1 NA NA CASSLHTGELFF TGCGCCAGCAGCCTGCACACCGGGGAGCTGTTTTTT
TRBJ2-7 TRBV14 NA NA CASSQGAPGQPYEQYF TGTGCCAGCAGCCAAGGGGCCCCCGGACAGCCCTACGAGCAGTACTTC
TRBJ1-5 TRBV12-3/TRBV12-4 TRBD1 NA CASTIGGQLNQPQHF TGTGCCAGCACCATCGGGGGACAGCTTAATCAGCCCCAGCATTTT
TRBJ2-7 TRBV9 TRBD1 NA CASSVEGTGIEQYF TGTGCCAGCAGCGTAGAGGGGACAGGGATCGAGCAGTACTTC